Below are 25 T cell receptor beta chains sequenced from a single sample in a study of T cell repertoires in cytomegalovirus infection. No antigen is known for these receptors. TCRdb reanalysed the reads using MiXCR and keeps one entry per CDR3 protein. The sample lists approximately 1,000,000 distinct CDR3 sequences, 31% occurring once. The sample consisted of cultured CD8+ T cells from PBMCs, taken from culture after CMV antigen stimulation. The source of these receptors is a human donor in good health (CMV status not recorded). Some clones in this sample may be carry-over from other donors' samples.

This sequence joins TRBV24-1 and TRBJ2-2, with 8 bases identical to TRBD1. There are 15 residues in the CDR3. CDR1 is KGHDR and CDR2 is SFDVKD in the germline V gene. V dropped 4 bases and J dropped 7; count of bases not matched to a gene: 7. This CDR3 reads CATSERDRGNGELFF. As DNA, the CDR3 is TGTGCCACCAGTGAACGCGACAGGGGCAACGGGGAGCTGTTTTTT.

V is TRBV7-9 and J is TRBJ2-7; TRBD1 aligns across 9 bases. V was pared by 8 bases and J by 3 bases, with 11 bases of the junction left unmatched. Germline V lookup: CDR1 SEHNR, CDR2 FQNEAQ (reference sequence). The CDR3 spans 15 residues. The CDR3 spells CASYRTGTGIYEQYF. The CDR3 DNA reads as TGTGCCAGCTACCGGACCGGGACAGGGATCTACGAGCAGTACTTC.

This sequence joins TRBV12-3 or TRBV12-4 and TRBJ2-1, with unresolved D. V lost 8 bases, J lost 7 bases, and 9 bases lay in between. This CDR3 has 11 amino acids. The CDR3 reads CASGIGNEQFF. The CDR3 coding sequence is TGTGCCAGCGGCATAGGGAATGAGCAGTTCTTC.

This clonotype has a count of ten or more. V usage is TRBV7-2 and J usage is TRBJ2-2; D remains unclear. Trimming removed 2 bases at V and 6 bases at J, with 7 bases between. The CDR3 contains 13 residues. Germline V gene sequence: CDR1 SGHTA, CDR2 FQGNSA. CDR3 bases: TGTGCCAGCAGCTTAAACCCAGCCGGGGAGCTGTTTTTT. It yields the protein CASSLNPAGELFF.

The V and J genes are TRBV9 and TRBJ2-1, with D possibly being TRBD2 (6 bases). This CDR3 comprises 15 residues. Germline-derived CDR1 and CDR2 are SGDLS and YYNGEE. The germline V and J ends were trimmed by 4 bases and 9 bases, with 20 bases remaining between them. The CDR3 DNA is TGTGCCAGCAGCAACTGGGCGGGACCAACAGTTGAGCAGTTCTTC. Its protein product is CASSNWAGPTVEQFF. The complete variable domain, with remaining parts taken from reference TRBV9 and TRBJ2-1, reads DSGVTQTPKHLITATGQRVTLRCSPRSGDLSVYWYQQSLDQGLQFLIQYYNGEERAKGNILERFSAQQFPDLHSELNLSSLELGDSALYFCASSNWAGPTVEQFFGPGTRLTVL.

This clonotype was observed a few times. V is TRBV7-9 and J is TRBJ2-7; D may be TRBD2 (5 bases). Germline lookup yields CDR1 SEHNR and CDR2 FQNEAQ (reference sequence). The CDR3 is 16 amino acids. Trimming took 4 bases from V and 2 from J, leaving 18 bases between them. Here the CDR3 DNA reads TGTGCCAGCAGCTCCCCAGAGGGTTTAGGACCCTACGAGCAGTACGTC. This gives the protein CASSSPEGLGPYEQYV.

This clonotype has ten or more counts. This chain links TRBV7-9 with TRBJ2-1, with 8 positions matching TRBD2. Unmatched junction bases numbered 10, after V lost 6 bases and J lost 9 bases. The CDR3 has 14 residues. Germline V CDR1 and CDR2: SEHNR, FQNEAQ (reference sequence). The CDR3 DNA sequence: TGTGCCAGCAGACCCACAGCGGGGGTAGCTGAGCAGTTCTTC. It yields the protein CASRPTAGVAEQFF.

The J gene is TRBJ2-1, the V gene TRBV12-3 or TRBV12-4; D not certain. The ends were cut back, 6 bases at V and 9 bases at J, with 15 bases in the middle. There are 13 residues in the CDR3. CDR3 nucleotide sequence: TGTGCCAGCAGACCTGATGGGCCGGGTGAGCAGTTCTTC. Translating it yields CASRPDGPGEQFF.

J is TRBJ1-1 and V is TRBV28, with no clear D. V was cut by 6 bases and J by 10 bases, with 21 bases left in between. The CDR3 covers 14 residues. From germline, CDR1 is MDHEN and CDR2 SYDVKM. CDR3 protein: CASRITSPGSGAFF. The CDR3 nucleotides are TGTGCCAGCAGAATAACTTCCCCCGGGTCTGGAGCTTTCTTT.

This clonotype was seen just once. A read error may explain this, as a much larger clone is one base away. CDR3 loop: CASSRGFSHEQYF. The CDR3 DNA is TGTGCCAGCAGCCGGGGCTTCTCCCACGAGCAGTACTTC. The chain is built from TRBV7-6 and TRBJ2-7; D may match TRBD1 or TRBD2 (5 bases each). This CDR3 has 13 residues. The germline V gene has CDR1 SGHVS and CDR2 FNYEAQ.

The chain joins TRBV7-3 to TRBJ2-3, with D possibly matching TRBD1 (6 bases). V gave up 4 bases and J gave up 4 bases, with 12 bases separating them. Per the germline V gene, CDR1 is SGHTA and CDR2 is FQGTGA. The CDR3 spans 14 residues. CDR3 in amino acids: CASSSTQGSDTQYF. Here the CDR3 DNA reads TGTGCCAGCAGCTCAACCCAGGGGTCAGATACGCAGTATTTT.

This clonotype was counted a few times. The gene calls are TRBV19 and TRBJ2-1; 9 bases agree with TRBD2. V lost 2 bases and J lost 3; bases outside the gene matches: 8. The CDR3 loop spans 17 amino acids. Germline loops: CDR1 LNHDA, CDR2 SQIVND (reference sequence). The CDR3 sequence is CASSILLGLAIYNEQFF. The CDR3 DNA follows: TGTGCCAGTAGTATATTGTTGGGACTAGCTATCTACAATGAGCAGTTCTTC.

The gene calls are TRBV12-3 or TRBV12-4 and TRBJ1-2, with 8 bases that match TRBD1. After removal of 5 bases from V and 4 bases from J, the junction contained 12 bases not matched to a gene. This CDR3 region has 16 residues. CDR3 sequence reads: CASSLTQGAVAYGYTF. The CDR3 nucleotides read TGTGCCAGCAGTCTTACGCAGGGGGCGGTTGCCTATGGCTACACCTTC.

The sample holds many counts of this clonotype. The V and J genes are TRBV7-6 and TRBJ2-2, with a tentative D call TRBD1 (6 bases). Trimming shortened V by 5 bases and J by 8 bases, and 9 bases separated the two germline ends. CDR1 is SGHVS and CDR2 is FNYEAQ in the germline V gene. The CDR3 consists of 12 residues. DNA of the CDR3: TGTGCCAGCAGCCTCGGACAGGGGGAGCTGTTTTTT. Translation gives CASSLGQGELFF. Together with reference TRBV7-6 and TRBJ2-2, the CDR3 gives the full variable domain: GAGVSQSPRYKVTKRGQDVALRCDPISGHVSLYWYRQALGQGPEFLTYFNYEAQQDKSGLPNDRFSAERPEGSISTLTIQRTEQRDSAMYRCASSLGQGELFFGEGSRLTVL.

The gene calls are TRBV6-6 and TRBJ2-3, with a possible D match to TRBD2 (6 bases). Germline CDR1 reads MNHNY; CDR2 reads SVGAGI (reference sequence). This CDR3 is built from 12 residues. Trimming removed 2 bases at V and 11 bases at J, with 11 bases between. This chain's CDR3 is CASSYRPGEQYF. The CDR3 DNA reads TGTGCCAGCAGTTACCGTCCGGGGGAGCAGTATTTT.

The chain has TRBV10-3 and TRBJ2-1; tentative D call: TRBD1 (5 bases). The CDR3 runs to 15 residues. V lost 7 bases, J lost 8 bases, and 21 bases lay in between. Per germline, CDR1 ENHRY and CDR2 SYGVKD. The CDR3 region has the DNA TGTGCCATCAAGGACACGAACGACCTTTCTGATGAGCAGTTCTTC. Protein sequence: CAIKDTNDLSDEQFF.

This chain links TRBV12-3 or TRBV12-4 with TRBJ2-4; TRBD1 is a possible D gene (6 bases). The CDR3 has 13 residues. Trimming left V 3 bases short and J 5 bases short, with 8 bases between. Written as DNA, the CDR3 is TGTGCCAGCAGTTTTGCAGGGGAAAACATTCAGTACTTC. It codes for CASSFAGENIQYF.

This clonotype has just one count. The V call is TRBV12-3 or TRBV12-4, the J call TRBJ1-2, with TRBD1 matching over 9 bases. This CDR3 has 19 amino acids. The ends lost 7 bases at V and 0 bases at J; junction bases unmatched: 18. The CDR3 reads CASKGVPGQGISSNYGYTF. As DNA, the CDR3 is TGTGCCAGCAAAGGAGTTCCGGGACAGGGTATCTCCTCTAACTATGGCTACACCTTC.

The chain uses TRBV5-1 and TRBJ1-1; no firm D call. The length of the CDR3 is 16 residues. Germline V gene lookup returns CDR1 SGHRS and CDR2 YFSETQ. V lost 2 bases and J lost 4, with 18 bases in between. The CDR3 loop is CASSLEIQGGSTEAFF. The CDR3 region has the DNA TGCGCCAGCAGCTTAGAAATTCAAGGTGGGTCCACTGAAGCTTTCTTT.

The CDR3 region has the DNA TGTGCCAGCAGTTCACTCCCCCGCCAGGGGGCTCTCACAGATACGCAGTATTTT. This codes for CASSSLPRQGALTDTQYF. This sequence joins TRBV28 and TRBJ2-3; TRBD1 matches at 8 bases. Germline V gives CDR1 MDHEN, CDR2 SYDVKM. Trimming at V came to 4 bases and at J to 2 bases, leaving 14 bases not matched to a gene. This CDR3 has 18 amino acids.

The sample holds a few counts of this clonotype. The rearrangement uses TRBV6-5 and TRBJ2-7; 8 bases line up with TRBD1. J gave up 3 bases and V 11 bases, and 6 bases lay outside the gene matches. CDR1 is MNHEY, CDR2 SVGAGI, per germline. The CDR3 contains 12 residues. CDR3 nucleotide sequence: TGTGCCGTACAGGGGGGTCTCTACGAGCAGTACTTC. Protein: CAVQGGLYEQYF.

The CDR3: CASSPPPRVTNTEAFF. In DNA form, the CDR3 reads TGTGCCAGCAGCCCTCCACCCCGGGTCACAAACACTGAAGCTTTCTTT. The J gene is TRBJ1-1, the V gene TRBV7-8; D gene unclear. The CDR3 contains 16 residues. Per germline, CDR1 SGHVS and CDR2 FQNEAQ. Trimming took off 5 bases at V and 2 bases at J, with 18 bases between the two ends.

The chain couples TRBV5-6 to TRBJ1-1; D is uncertain. Trimming shortened V by 1 base and J by 9 bases, and 10 bases separated the two germline ends. Germline V gene lookup returns CDR1 SGHDT and CDR2 YYEEEE. This CDR3 is built from 12 residues. The CDR3 DNA is TGTGCCAGCAGCTTGAGTCCGAGTAAAGCTTTCTTT. It codes for CASSLSPSKAFF.

The chain carries TRBV7-3 and TRBJ2-5; D perhaps matches TRBD1 (5 bases). V shed 5 bases and J shed 6 bases, with 13 bases lying between them. Germline V gene data show CDR1 as SGHTA and CDR2 as FQGTGA. The CDR3 is 13 residues long. CDR3 bases: TGTGCCAGCAGCCCGGACATCGGAAAGACCCAGTACTTC. It is translated as CASSPDIGKTQYF.

This rearrangement joins TRBV5-1 to TRBJ2-7; D uncertain. Germline values: CDR1 SGHRS, CDR2 YFSETQ. V was clipped by 4 bases and J by 1 base, with 12 bases between them. This CDR3 comprises 14 residues. CDR3 sequence: CASSHGGFSYEQYF. CDR3 DNA sequence: TGCGCCAGCAGCCACGGTGGTTTTTCCTACGAGCAGTACTTC.